One T cell receptor (beta chain) is described in this entry. The V gene lost 3 bases and the J gene lost 7 bases, with 22 bases spanning the gap. This CDR3 has 17 amino acids. Germline V gene sequence: CDR1 SGHNT, CDR2 YENEEA. The data were produced by immunoSEQ multiplex PCR, yet TCRdb's version contains in-frame clones alone and is incomplete. Altogether fewer than 150,000 clones are present, 85% being singletons, with the ten largest covering 3% to 3.5%. The sample originates from a study of blood T cell repertoires in COVID-19. Study-level background: Samples of COVID-19 (acute and convalescent) were obtained from the United States, Italy and Spain.

The specimen sequenced was peripheral blood. The chain carries TRBV11-3 and TRBJ1-5; a possible D gene is TRBD1 (5 bases). The TCR was taken from a man between 40 and 49 years old with acute or convalescent COVID-19. For the CDR3, the DNA is TGTGCCAGCAGCTTTCGAGACGCACAGGCGGAGAGGCAGCCCCAGCATTTT. The encoded protein is CASSFRDAQAERQPQHF.